This TCR beta chain was documented in a study of blood T cell repertoires in COVID-19. Study as a whole: Samples representing acute and convalescent COVID-19 were sourced from the United States, Italy and Spain. The cDNA or gDNA used as material had been derived from T cells, B-cell-depleted T cells, or PBMCs.

Germline CDR1 reads SGHDT; CDR2 reads YYEEEE. This CDR3 comprises 14 residues. V lost 3 bases and J 4 bases, leaving 14 bases between the germline ends. Authors' processing steps: Estimated nucleated cell counts came from reference gene primer amplification. Measured with immunoSEQ multiplex PCR; TCRdb has only the in-frame clones, and not every one. V, J and clone size are taken as reported in that table, and D and trimming were inferred from the DNA itself. The table lists over 100,000 clones, over 75% of them singletons, with approximately 10% in the top ten. Material for sequencing was peripheral blood. The rearrangement links TRBV5-6 to TRBJ2-7; D uncertain. The clonotype was recovered from a man older than 75 with acute or convalescent COVID-19. CDR3 loop: CASSSRFLVYEQYF. For the CDR3, the DNA is TGTGCCAGCAGCTCACGGTTCTTAGTGTACGAGCAGTACTTC.